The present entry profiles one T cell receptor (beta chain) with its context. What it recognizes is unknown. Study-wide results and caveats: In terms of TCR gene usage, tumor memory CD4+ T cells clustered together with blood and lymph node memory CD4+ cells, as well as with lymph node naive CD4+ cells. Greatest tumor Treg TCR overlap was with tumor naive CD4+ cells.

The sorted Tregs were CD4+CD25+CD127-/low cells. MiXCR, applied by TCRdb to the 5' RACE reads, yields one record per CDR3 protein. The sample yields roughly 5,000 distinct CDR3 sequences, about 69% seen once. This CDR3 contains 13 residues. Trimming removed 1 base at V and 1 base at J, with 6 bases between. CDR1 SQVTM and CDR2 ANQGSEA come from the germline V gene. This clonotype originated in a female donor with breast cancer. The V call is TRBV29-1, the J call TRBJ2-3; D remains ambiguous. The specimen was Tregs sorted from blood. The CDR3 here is CSVEVVGTDTQYF. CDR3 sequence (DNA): TGCAGCGTTGAAGTGGTTGGCACAGATACGCAGTATTTT.